This T cell receptor (beta chain) was captured by sequencing in a study of cytomegalovirus exposure and HLA in healthy donors. As regards this clone: The antigen remains undetermined.

There are 15 residues in the CDR3. Germline V gene lookup returns CDR1 SGDLS and CDR2 YYNGEE. The ends lost 0 bases at V and 4 bases at J; junction bases unmatched: 4. Separate from the approximately 720-subject first cohort was the roughly 130-subject validation cohort, to which the donors belonged. Repertoires were generated with immunoSEQ multiplex PCR, while TCRdb's copy carries only in-frame clones and drops some. The data show 82,000 or so clones, with 85% to 95% seen just once and 0.69% held by the top ten. Study-wide results and caveats: Accounts indicate the classifier identified cytomegalovirus status with strong specificity and sensitivity. Specificity of three CMV-associated chains for CMV antigens was verified in vitro. Subsequent analysis found a tendency for first-cohort TCR clusters to co-occur within the 120 or so validation repertoires.

The source material was PBMCs. This TCR came from a woman aged 18-29 years in good health and CMV-seronegative. The chain is built from TRBV9 and TRBJ2-1, with TRBD1 identical over 7 bases. CDR3 sequence reads: CASSVEGGLYNEQFF. In DNA, the CDR3 is TGTGCCAGCAGCGTAGAAGGGGGCCTTTACAATGAGCAGTTCTTC.